This T cell receptor (beta chain) was retrieved from a study of blood T cell repertoires in COVID-19. Across the whole study: The study drew acute and convalescent COVID-19 samples from the United States, Italy and Spain. Sample material is recorded as cDNA or gDNA derived from T cells, B-cell-depleted T cells, or PBMCs.

The authors' processing: Estimation of nucleated cell counts was performed using reference gene primer amplification. Produced via immunoSEQ multiplex PCR; TCRdb's table is partial and in-frame only. V and J calls and clone size follow that table, whereas D and trimming were derived from the DNA. This repertoire shows 95,000 to 130,000 clones, 83% found once; its top ten account for 2% to 2.5%. V lost 1 base, J lost 5 bases, and 14 bases lay in between. The CDR3 runs to 15 residues. Germline loops: CDR1 SGHAT, CDR2 FQNNGV. Sequencing was performed on peripheral blood. This TCR was sampled from a man aged 25 to 40 with acute or convalescent COVID-19. This chain joins TRBV11-2 and TRBJ2-5; weak D call: TRBD1 (5 bases). The CDR3 loop reads CASSLAPNPGETQYF. The DNA for the CDR3 is TGTGCCAGCAGCTTAGCTCCAAACCCAGGGGAGACCCAGTACTTC.